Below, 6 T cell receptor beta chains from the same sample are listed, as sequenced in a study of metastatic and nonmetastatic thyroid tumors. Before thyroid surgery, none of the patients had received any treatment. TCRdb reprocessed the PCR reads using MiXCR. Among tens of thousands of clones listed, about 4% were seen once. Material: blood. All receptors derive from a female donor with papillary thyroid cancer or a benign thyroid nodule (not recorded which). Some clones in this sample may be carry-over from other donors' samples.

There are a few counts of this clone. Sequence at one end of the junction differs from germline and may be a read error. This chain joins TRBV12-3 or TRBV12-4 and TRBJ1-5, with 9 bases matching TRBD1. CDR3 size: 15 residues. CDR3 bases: TGTGCCAACAGTTTAAGCACAGGGGGCAATCAGCCCCGGCATTTT. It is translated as CANSLSTGGNQPRHF.

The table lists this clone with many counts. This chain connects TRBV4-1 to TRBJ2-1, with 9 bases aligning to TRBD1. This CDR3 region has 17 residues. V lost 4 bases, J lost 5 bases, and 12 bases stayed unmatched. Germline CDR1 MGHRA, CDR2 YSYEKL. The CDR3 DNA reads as TGCGCCAGCAGCCTCGACAGGGGGGGACGGGGAAACAATGAGCAGTTCTTC. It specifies CASSLDRGGRGNNEQFF.

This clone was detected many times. CDR3 region: CASSHDRGHGEQFF. CDR3 nucleotides: TGTGCCAGCAGTCACGACAGGGGGCACGGTGAGCAGTTCTTC. The V gene is TRBV12-3 or TRBV12-4, the J gene TRBJ2-1, with 10 bases identical to TRBD1. This CDR3 has 14 amino acids. Trimming removed 5 bases from V and 9 bases from J; junction bases left unmatched: 7.

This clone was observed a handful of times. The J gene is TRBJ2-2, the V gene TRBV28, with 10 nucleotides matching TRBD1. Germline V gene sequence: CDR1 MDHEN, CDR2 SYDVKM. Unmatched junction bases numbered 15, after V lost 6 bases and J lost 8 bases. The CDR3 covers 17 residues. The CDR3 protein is CASRRTTGTGATGELFF. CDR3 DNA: TGTGCCAGCAGAAGAACCACCGGGACAGGGGCCACTGGGGAGCTGTTTTTT.

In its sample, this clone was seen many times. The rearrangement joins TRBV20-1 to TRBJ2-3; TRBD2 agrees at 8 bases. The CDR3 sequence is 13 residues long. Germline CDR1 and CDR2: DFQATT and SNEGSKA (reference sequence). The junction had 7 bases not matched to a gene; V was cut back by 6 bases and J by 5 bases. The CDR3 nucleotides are TGCAGTGCCCCGGGACTAGTGTTAGATACGCAGTATTTT. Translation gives CSAPGLVLDTQYF.

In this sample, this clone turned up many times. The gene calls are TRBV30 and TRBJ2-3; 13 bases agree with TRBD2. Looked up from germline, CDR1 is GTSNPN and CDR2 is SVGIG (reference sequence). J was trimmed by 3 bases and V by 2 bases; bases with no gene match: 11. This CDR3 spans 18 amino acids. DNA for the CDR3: TGTGCCTGGAGTTTCACACCGGGACTAGCGGGGACAACAGATACGCAGTATTTT. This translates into CAWSFTPGLAGTTDTQYF.